The 28 T cell receptor beta chains given below trace back to one sample, sequenced in a study of blood T cell repertoires in COVID-19. The protocol was immunoSEQ multiplex PCR, while the TCRdb copy is restricted to in-frame clones and leaves out a portion. The data contain about 330,000 clones, about nine tenths of them singletons. Sequencing was done on a sample of PBMCs or T cells enriched from blood (not recorded which). These receptors all come from a woman under 30 who had recovered from COVID-19.

CDR3 region: CASSPQELYNEQFF. CDR3 sequence (DNA): TGTGCCAGCTCACCACAGGAGCTCTACAATGAGCAGTTCTTC. This chain uses TRBV18 with TRBJ2-1; D gene unclear. This CDR3 comprises 14 residues. V dropped 1 base and J dropped 3 bases, with 7 bases sitting between them. Germline-derived CDR1 and CDR2 are KGHSH and LQKENI.

This chain uses TRBV9 with TRBJ1-3, with no clear D. The CDR3 has 16 amino acids. The germline CDR1 and CDR2 sequences are SGDLS and YYNGEE. Trimming took off 0 bases at V and 0 bases at J, with 10 bases between the two ends. In nucleotides, the CDR3 is TGTGCCAGCAGCGTAGGCGAAGCTGGCTCTGGAAACACCATATATTTT. Protein sequence: CASSVGEAGSGNTIYF.

This clone was picked up a small number of times. This chain links TRBV29-1 with TRBJ2-1; D gene uncertain. The CDR3 totals 14 residues. Germline loops: CDR1 SQVTM, CDR2 ANQGSEA. V lost 5 bases and J 0 bases, leaving 11 bases between the germline ends. Written as DNA, the CDR3 is TGCAGCGTTCAGACTGGAATCTCCTACAATGAGCAGTTCTTC. It specifies CSVQTGISYNEQFF.

V gene TRBV4-1 combines with J gene TRBJ2-2, with a weak D call TRBD1 (6 bases). The CDR3 totals 16 residues. Germline V CDR1 and CDR2: MGHRA, YSYEKL. The ends were cut back, 6 bases at V and 3 bases at J, with 17 bases in the middle. The CDR3 DNA reads as TGCGCCAGCAGAAGCACGCAGGGGCGGGACACCGGGGAGCTGTTTTTT. It yields the protein CASRSTQGRDTGELFF.

The chain employs TRBV28 and TRBJ1-5; tentatively, D is TRBD1 (6 bases). V lost 3 bases and J 3 bases, leaving 12 bases between the germline ends. In germline, CDR1 is MDHEN, CDR2 SYDVKM. The CDR3 is 15 amino acids. The CDR3 bases are TGTGCCAGCAGTTTGCCAGACAGGCCCAATCAGCCCCAGCATTTT. Encoded protein: CASSLPDRPNQPQHF.

The V and J genes are TRBV5-1 and TRBJ2-3; 9 bases are a match to TRBD2. Germline-derived CDR1 and CDR2 are SGHRS and YFSETQ. The junction had 10 bases not matched to a gene; V was cut back by 4 bases and J by 4 bases. The CDR3 has 16 amino acids. The CDR3 loop is CASSTSGGGAPDTQYF. Here the CDR3 DNA reads TGCGCCAGCAGCACCTCTGGCGGGGGGGCCCCAGATACGCAGTATTTT.

J is TRBJ2-2 and V is TRBV7-9; 10 bases are a match to TRBD2. The CDR3 is 16 residues long. Unmatched junction bases numbered 10, after V lost 7 bases and J lost 5 bases. CDR1 and CDR2 from the germline V gene are SEHNR and FQNEAQ (reference sequence). The CDR3 is CASISKREGLTGELFF. The CDR3 DNA reads as TGTGCCAGCATCTCAAAGCGGGAGGGCCTGACCGGGGAGCTGTTTTTT.

The chain uses TRBV5-4 and TRBJ2-7; 14 nucleotides match TRBD2. The CDR3 spans 15 residues. With V trimmed by 3 bases and J by 6 bases, 5 bases remained unmatched. CDR1 SGHNT and CDR2 YYREEE come from the germline V gene (reference sequence). The CDR3 spells CASSSPGLAGAEQYF. The CDR3 DNA reads TGTGCCAGCAGCTCTCCGGGACTAGCGGGAGCCGAGCAGTACTTC.

This chain links TRBV9 with TRBJ2-7; 12 bases agree with TRBD2. The CDR3 is 15 amino acids. Per germline, CDR1 SGDLS and CDR2 YYNGEE. V lost 5 bases to trimming and J lost 5 bases; unmatched junction nucleotides: 8. The CDR3: CASSPSGRASDEQYF. The CDR3 DNA reads TGTGCCAGCAGTCCTAGCGGGAGGGCCAGTGACGAGCAGTACTTC.

V gene TRBV24-1 combines with J gene TRBJ2-5; tentatively, D is TRBD1 (5 bases). Trimming removed 5 bases from V and 4 bases from J, with 16 bases in between. CDR1 and CDR2 (germline): KGHDR, SFDVKD. The CDR3 has 15 amino acids. CDR3 region: CATSAGQGLGETQYF. The CDR3 nucleotides read TGTGCCACCAGTGCAGGGCAGGGCCTTGGAGAGACCCAGTACTTC.

This rearrangement joins TRBV7-9 to TRBJ2-3, with TRBD2 matching 9 bases. V gave up 5 bases and J gave up 6 bases; unmatched junction bases: 6. From germline, CDR1 is SEHNR and CDR2 FQNEAQ (reference sequence). This CDR3 has 14 amino acids. The CDR3 loop reads CASSTSGGPDTQYF. CDR3 in DNA: TGTGCCAGCAGCACGAGCGGGGGGCCGGATACGCAGTATTTT.

The chain employs TRBV7-9 and TRBJ2-7; 11 bases are shared with TRBD2. This CDR3 has 14 amino acids. V lost 5 bases to trimming and J lost 4 bases; unmatched junction nucleotides: 4. The germline V gene encodes CDR1 SEHNR and CDR2 FQNEAQ (reference sequence). The CDR3 DNA follows: TGTGCCAGCAGCACTACTAGCGGGAGTTACGAGCAGTACTTC. Translating it yields CASSTTSGSYEQYF.

The rearrangement joins TRBV10-3 to TRBJ2-1; 12 bases are a match to TRBD2. CDR1 is ENHRY, CDR2 SYGVKD, per germline. The V gene end was trimmed by 10 bases and the J gene end by 4 bases; junction bases not matched to a gene: 11. The CDR3 has 16 residues. The CDR3: CATRKQTSGSYNEQFF. In nucleotides, the CDR3 is TGTGCCACCAGAAAACAGACTAGCGGGAGTTACAATGAGCAGTTCTTC.

The V call is TRBV20-1, the J call TRBJ1-1; perhaps TRBD1 as D (5 bases). Germline V gene lookup returns CDR1 DFQATT and CDR2 SNEGSKA (reference sequence). Trimming left V 3 bases short and J 5 bases short, with 13 bases between. This CDR3 is built from 13 residues. CDR3 loop: CSASGRAGTEAFF. The CDR3 DNA is TGCAGTGCTAGTGGCAGGGCTGGTACTGAAGCTTTCTTT.

The chain has TRBV6-6 and TRBJ1-1, with TRBD1 identical over 8 bases. Germline CDR1 is MNHNY and CDR2 is SVGAGI (reference sequence). Germline trimming cut 4 bases from V and 2 bases from J; bases unmatched to any gene: 6. The CDR3 has 15 amino acids. The CDR3 loop is CASSWGTGRNTEAFF. For the CDR3, the DNA is TGTGCCAGCAGTTGGGGGACAGGCCGAAACACTGAAGCTTTCTTT.

Many counts were recorded for this clone. V gene TRBV27 combines with J gene TRBJ1-2; 11 bases line up with TRBD1. The germline gives CDR1 MNHEY, CDR2 SMNVEV (reference sequence). The CDR3 runs to 12 residues. Unmatched junction bases numbered 2, after V lost 6 bases and J lost 8 bases. The CDR3 DNA reads TGTGCCAGCAGAAGGGACAGGGGGGGCTACACCTTC. Translating it yields CASRRDRGGYTF.

V usage is TRBV18 and J usage is TRBJ2-1; D is ambiguous. Germline V gene sequence: CDR1 KGHSH, CDR2 LQKENI. The CDR3 contains 13 residues. V was cut by 0 bases and J by 9 bases, with 9 bases left in between. CDR3 protein: CASSPPMISEQFF. The CDR3 region has the DNA TGTGCCAGCTCACCACCGATGATTAGTGAGCAGTTCTTC. Variable domain in full (rest from reference TRBV18 and TRBJ2-1): NAGVMQNPRHLVRRRGQEARLRCSPMKGHSHVYWYRQLPEEGLKFMVYLQKENIIDESGMPKERFSAEFPKEGPSILRIQQVVRGDSAAYFCASSPPMISEQFFGPGTRLTVL.

This chain uses TRBV6-6 with TRBJ1-6; tentative D call: TRBD1 (6 bases). Germline CDR1 and CDR2: MNHNY and SVGAGI (reference sequence). CDR3 length: 16 amino acids. Trimming stripped 0 bases from V and 4 bases from J, with 10 bases between. In DNA form, the CDR3 reads TGTGCCAGCAGTTACTCGAGGACAGCTTATAATTCACCCCTCCACTTT. Encoded protein: CASSYSRTAYNSPLHF.

This clone was detected once. This sequence joins TRBV29-1 and TRBJ1-2; 7 bases line up with TRBD1. CDR3 length: 11 amino acids. V was clipped by 6 bases and J by 4 bases; unmatched bases: 2. Germline V gene lookup returns CDR1 SQVTM and CDR2 ANQGSEA. CDR3 DNA: TGCAGCGTCCGGGACAGCTATGGCTACACCTTC. Its translation is CSVRDSYGYTF.

This chain joins TRBV4-1 and TRBJ2-3; TRBD1 might be the D (5 bases). CDR1 and CDR2 from the germline V gene are MGHRA and YSYEKL. The CDR3 loop spans 15 amino acids. V lost 1 base to trimming and J lost 4 bases, with 12 bases between them. The CDR3 loop is CASSQVAGSADTQYF. The CDR3 nucleotides are TGCGCCAGCAGCCAAGTAGCAGGGTCGGCAGATACGCAGTATTTT.

V usage is TRBV6-5 and J usage is TRBJ1-2, with D possibly matching TRBD1 (5 bases). The V end lost 0 bases, the J end lost 5 bases, and 13 bases lay between the germline ends. Looked up from germline, CDR1 is MNHEY and CDR2 is SVGAGI. The CDR3 has 15 residues. CDR3 bases: TGTGCCAGCAGTTACTCAGGCCGGGACTTGTATGGCTACACCTTC. It yields the protein CASSYSGRDLYGYTF.

J is TRBJ2-1 and V is TRBV25-1; TRBD2 aligns across 10 bases. The CDR3 has 16 residues. Germline CDR1 is MGHDK and CDR2 is SYGVNS. The ends lost 6 bases at V and 8 bases at J; junction bases unmatched: 13. The CDR3 reads CASRPHGAGGFHEQFF. The CDR3 coding sequence is TGTGCCAGCAGGCCCCACGGAGCGGGGGGGTTCCATGAGCAGTTCTTC.

This clone was seen only a few times. CDR3 bases: TGTGCCAGCAGCCAAGAGCTTTTCTTGGGACAGGGGGGAGGCGGCACTGAAGCTTTCTTT. Amino acid sequence: CASSQELFLGQGGGGTEAFF. The rearrangement uses TRBV4-2 and TRBJ1-1, with 11 bases identical to TRBD1. V lost 0 bases to trimming and J lost 4 bases; unmatched junction nucleotides: 16. The CDR3 totals 20 residues. Germline V lookup: CDR1 LGHNA, CDR2 YNFKEQ.

The rearrangement links TRBV5-1 to TRBJ1-1, with TRBD1 matching over 7 bases. Germline values: CDR1 SGHRS, CDR2 YFSETQ. The CDR3 covers 14 residues. V trimming: 7 bases; J trimming: 4 bases; junction bases outside the gene matches: 10. CDR3 coding DNA: TGCGCCAGCTTCCCCCCGTCAGGGGGCACTGAAGCTTTCTTT. Protein product: CASFPPSGGTEAFF.

This sequence joins TRBV3-1 (or the pseudogene TRBV3-2) and TRBJ1-1; D is ambiguous. There are 14 residues in the CDR3. Trimming stripped 6 bases from V and 5 bases from J, with 16 bases between. From germline, CDR1 is LGHDT and CDR2 YNNKEL (reference sequence). CDR3 amino acids: CASRAMDLRTEAFF. The CDR3 DNA is TGTGCCAGCAGGGCGATGGACTTGCGAACTGAAGCTTTCTTT.

The chain couples TRBV28 to TRBJ1-1, with a weak D call TRBD1 (5 bases). CDR3 length equals 15 residues. Germline CDR1 MDHEN, CDR2 SYDVKM. V dropped 4 bases and J dropped 0 bases, with 12 bases sitting between them. Here the CDR3 reads CASSSPTDMNTEAFF. CDR3 bases: TGTGCCAGCAGTTCCCCGACAGACATGAACACTGAAGCTTTCTTT.

This clone was seen once. The rearrangement links TRBV18 to TRBJ1-2; 9 bases are shared with TRBD1. The CDR3 has 16 amino acids. The germline gives CDR1 KGHSH, CDR2 LQKENI. V gave up 2 bases and J gave up 4 bases; unmatched junction bases: 8. Written as DNA, the CDR3 is TGTGCCAGCTCACCAGGGACAGGGACCTTTTCCTATGGCTACACCTTC. This gives the protein CASSPGTGTFSYGYTF. Variable domain in full (rest from reference TRBV18 and TRBJ1-2): NAGVMQNPRHLVRRRGQEARLRCSPMKGHSHVYWYRQLPEEGLKFMVYLQKENIIDESGMPKERFSAEFPKEGPSILRIQQVVRGDSAAYFCASSPGTGTFSYGYTFGSGTRLTVV.

Of note for this clone: Sequence at one end of the junction differs from germline and may be a read error. The V gene is TRBV28, the J gene TRBJ1-2; weak D call: TRBD1 (5 bases). CDR3 length: 17 residues. Looked up from germline, CDR1 is MDHEN and CDR2 is SYDVKM. As DNA, the CDR3 is TGTGCCAGCAGTTTAGATGGACACGAGATGTACAGGAAGACCCTTTACTTC. It codes for CASSLDGHEMYRKTLYF.